The text below deals with one TCR beta chain. Its antigen remains unidentified. Using immunoSEQ multiplex PCR, the repertoire was profiled, and TCRdb retains in-frame clones only, with some absent. The sample contains about 33,000 clones, around 77% of which appear only once. The data were obtained in a study of T cells in localized non-small cell lung cancer. General study results and limits: A median roughly 50 of the top 100 tumor clones appeared in adjacent lung.

V lost 8 bases to trimming and J lost 6 bases, with 10 bases between them. Germline V gene data show CDR1 as KGHSH and CDR2 as LQKENI. CDR3 length equals 11 residues. This sequence was found in a male donor at least 60 years old with stage III squamous cell lung carcinoma. Sequenced material: peripheral blood, taken before any cancer treatment. The chain joins TRBV18 to TRBJ1-2, with unresolved D. The CDR3 coding sequence is TGTGCCAGCACCAATGGGGATGGCTACACCTTC. This translates into CASTNGDGYTF.